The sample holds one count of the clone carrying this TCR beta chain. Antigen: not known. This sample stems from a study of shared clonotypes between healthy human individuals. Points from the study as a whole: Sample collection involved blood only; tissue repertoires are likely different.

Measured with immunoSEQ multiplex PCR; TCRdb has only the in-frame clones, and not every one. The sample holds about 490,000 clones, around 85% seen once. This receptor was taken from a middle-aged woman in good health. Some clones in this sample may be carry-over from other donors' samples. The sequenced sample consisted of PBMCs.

In DNA, the CDR3 is TGCGCCAGCAGCTTGGGCACCTTCACAGATACGCAGTATTTT. Encoded protein: CASSLGTFTDTQYF. This rearrangement joins TRBV5-1 to TRBJ2-3; D is unclear. This CDR3 contains 14 residues. Trimming cost V 0 bases and J 2 bases, with 7 bases left between them. Germline V gene data show CDR1 as SGHRS and CDR2 as YFSETQ.